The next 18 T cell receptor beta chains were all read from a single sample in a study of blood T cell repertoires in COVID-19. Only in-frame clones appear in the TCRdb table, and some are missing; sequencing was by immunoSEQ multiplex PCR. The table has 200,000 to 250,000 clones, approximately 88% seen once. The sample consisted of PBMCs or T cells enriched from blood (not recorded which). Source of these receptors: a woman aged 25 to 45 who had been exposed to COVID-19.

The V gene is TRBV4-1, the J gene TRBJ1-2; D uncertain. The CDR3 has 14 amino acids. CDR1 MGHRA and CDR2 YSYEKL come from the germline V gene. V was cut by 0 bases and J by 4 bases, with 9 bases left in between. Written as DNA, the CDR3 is TGCGCCAGCAGCCAAGATTTCCGAGGCTATGGCTACACCTTC. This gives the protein CASSQDFRGYGYTF.

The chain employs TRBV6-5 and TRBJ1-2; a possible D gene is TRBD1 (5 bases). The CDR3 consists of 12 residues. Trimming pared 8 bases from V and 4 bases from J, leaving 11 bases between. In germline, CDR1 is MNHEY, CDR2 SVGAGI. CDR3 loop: CASLSGGYGYTF. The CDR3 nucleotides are TGTGCCAGCTTGTCCGGGGGCTATGGCTACACCTTC.

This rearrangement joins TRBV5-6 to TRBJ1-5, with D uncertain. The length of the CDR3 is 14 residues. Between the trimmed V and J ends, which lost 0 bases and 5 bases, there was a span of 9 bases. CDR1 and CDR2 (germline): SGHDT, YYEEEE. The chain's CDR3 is CASSLGPNDQPQHF. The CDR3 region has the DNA TGTGCCAGCAGCTTGGGGCCAAACGATCAGCCCCAGCATTTT.

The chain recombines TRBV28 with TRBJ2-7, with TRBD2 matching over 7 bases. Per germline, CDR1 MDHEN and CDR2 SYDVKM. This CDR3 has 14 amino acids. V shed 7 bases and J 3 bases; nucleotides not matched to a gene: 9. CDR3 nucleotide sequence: TGTGCCAGCACCGATGTGGGGGGGGACTACGAGCAGTACTTC. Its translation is CASTDVGGDYEQYF.

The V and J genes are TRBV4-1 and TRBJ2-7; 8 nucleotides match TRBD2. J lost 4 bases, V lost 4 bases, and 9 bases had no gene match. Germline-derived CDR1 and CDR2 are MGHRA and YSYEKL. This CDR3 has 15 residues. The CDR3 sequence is CASSLFIAGTYEQYF. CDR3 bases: TGCGCCAGCAGCCTCTTCATAGCGGGAACTTACGAGCAGTACTTC.

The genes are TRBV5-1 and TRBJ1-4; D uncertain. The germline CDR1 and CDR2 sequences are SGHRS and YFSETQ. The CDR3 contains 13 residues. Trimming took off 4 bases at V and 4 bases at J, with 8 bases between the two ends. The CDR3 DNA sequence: TGCGCCAGCAGCCCGGAGATTAATGAAAAACTGTTTTTT. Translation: CASSPEINEKLFF.

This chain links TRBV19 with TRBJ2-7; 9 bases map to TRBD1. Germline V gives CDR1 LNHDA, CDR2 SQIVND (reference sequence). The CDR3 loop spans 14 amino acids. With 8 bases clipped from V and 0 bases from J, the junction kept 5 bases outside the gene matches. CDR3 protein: CASSRTGDSYEQYF. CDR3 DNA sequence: TGTGCCAGTTCCAGGACAGGGGACTCCTACGAGCAGTACTTC.

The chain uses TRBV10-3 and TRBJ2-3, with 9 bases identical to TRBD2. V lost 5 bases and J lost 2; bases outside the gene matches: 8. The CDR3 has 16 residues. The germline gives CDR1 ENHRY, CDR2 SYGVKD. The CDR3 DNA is TGTGCCATCAGTTTGACTAGCGGATTACACACAGATACGCAGTATTTT. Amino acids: CAISLTSGLHTDTQYF.

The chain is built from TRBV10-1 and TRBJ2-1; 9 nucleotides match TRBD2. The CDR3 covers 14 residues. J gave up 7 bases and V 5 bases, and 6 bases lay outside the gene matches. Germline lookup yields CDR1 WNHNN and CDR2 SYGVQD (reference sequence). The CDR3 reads CASSPGLALNEQFF. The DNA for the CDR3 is TGCGCCAGCAGTCCGGGACTAGCCCTTAATGAGCAGTTCTTC.

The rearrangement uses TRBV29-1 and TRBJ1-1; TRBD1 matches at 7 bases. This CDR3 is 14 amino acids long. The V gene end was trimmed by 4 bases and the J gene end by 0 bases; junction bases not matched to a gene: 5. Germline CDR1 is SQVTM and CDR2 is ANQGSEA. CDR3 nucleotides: TGCAGCGTTGTCACAGGGGTCATGAACACTGAAGCTTTCTTT. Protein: CSVVTGVMNTEAFF.

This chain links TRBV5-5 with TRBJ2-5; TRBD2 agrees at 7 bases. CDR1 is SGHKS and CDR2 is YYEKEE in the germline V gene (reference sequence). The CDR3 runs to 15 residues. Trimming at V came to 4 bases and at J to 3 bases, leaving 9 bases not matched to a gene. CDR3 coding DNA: TGTGCCAGCAGCCGAGGGGACTATCTAGAAGAGACCCAGTACTTC. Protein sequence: CASSRGDYLEETQYF. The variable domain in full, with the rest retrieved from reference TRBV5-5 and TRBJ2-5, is DAGVTQSPTHLIKTRGQQVTLRCSPISGHKSVSWYQQVLGQGPQFIFQYYEKEERGRGNFPDRFSARQFPNYSSELNVNALLLGDSALYLCASSRGDYLEETQYFGPGTRLLVL.

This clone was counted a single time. This CDR3 is CATNGLAGTGELFF. The CDR3 DNA is TGTGCCACCAACGGACTAGCGGGAACCGGGGAGCTGTTTTTT. The chain couples TRBV15 to TRBJ2-2; 12 bases match TRBD2. With V trimmed by 7 bases and J by 5 bases, 2 bases remained unmatched. This CDR3 is 14 amino acids long. Germline V gene data show CDR1 as LNHNV and CDR2 as YYDKDF (reference sequence). The entire variable domain, with the rest obtained from reference TRBV15 and TRBJ2-2, is as follows: DAMVIQNPRYQVTQFGKPVTLSCSQTLNHNVMYWYQQKSSQAPKLLFHYYDKDFNNEADTPDNFQSRRPNTSFCFLDIRSPGLGDTAMYLCATNGLAGTGELFFGEGSRLTVL.

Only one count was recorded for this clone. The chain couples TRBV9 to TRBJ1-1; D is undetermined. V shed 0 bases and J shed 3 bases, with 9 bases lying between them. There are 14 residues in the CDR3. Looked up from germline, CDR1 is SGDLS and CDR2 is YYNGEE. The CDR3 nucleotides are TGTGCCAGCAGCGTAGGAGGGAGGGACACTGAAGCTTTCTTT. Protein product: CASSVGGRDTEAFF.

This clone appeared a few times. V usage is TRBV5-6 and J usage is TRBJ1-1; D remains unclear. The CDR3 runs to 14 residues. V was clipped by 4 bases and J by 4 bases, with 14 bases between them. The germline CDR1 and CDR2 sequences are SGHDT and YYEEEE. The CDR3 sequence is CASSPVLFLTEAFF. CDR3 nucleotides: TGTGCCAGCAGCCCTGTACTGTTCCTCACTGAAGCTTTCTTT. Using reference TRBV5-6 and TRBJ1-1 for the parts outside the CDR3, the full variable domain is DAGVTQSPTHLIKTRGQQVTLRCSPKSGHDTVSWYQQALGQGPQFIFQYYEEEERQRGNFPDRFSGHQFPNYSSELNVNALLLGDSALYLCASSPVLFLTEAFFGQGTRLTVV.

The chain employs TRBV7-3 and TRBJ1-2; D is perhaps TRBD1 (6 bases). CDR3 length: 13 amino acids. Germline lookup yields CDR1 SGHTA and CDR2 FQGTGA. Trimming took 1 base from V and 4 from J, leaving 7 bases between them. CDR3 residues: CASSLKDSYGYTF. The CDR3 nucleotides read TGTGCCAGCAGCTTAAAGGACAGCTATGGCTACACCTTC.

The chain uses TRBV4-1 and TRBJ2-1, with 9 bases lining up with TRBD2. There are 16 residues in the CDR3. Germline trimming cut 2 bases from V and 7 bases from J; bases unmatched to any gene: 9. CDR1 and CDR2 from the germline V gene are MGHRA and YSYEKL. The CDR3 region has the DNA TGCGCCAGCAGCCAACCCCTGCGGGGACTAGCAAATGAGCAGTTCTTC. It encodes CASSQPLRGLANEQFF.

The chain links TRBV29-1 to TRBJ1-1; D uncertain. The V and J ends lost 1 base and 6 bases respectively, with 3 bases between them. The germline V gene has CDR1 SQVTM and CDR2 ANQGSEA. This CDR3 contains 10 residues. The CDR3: CSVEGPEAFF. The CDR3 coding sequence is TGCAGCGTTGAAGGGCCTGAAGCTTTCTTT.

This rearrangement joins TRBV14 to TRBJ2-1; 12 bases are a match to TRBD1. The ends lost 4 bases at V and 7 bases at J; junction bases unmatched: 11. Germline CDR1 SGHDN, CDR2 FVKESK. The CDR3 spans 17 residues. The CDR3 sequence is CASSRIEGQGAWNEQFF. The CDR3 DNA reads TGTGCCAGCAGCCGCATCGAGGGACAGGGGGCTTGGAATGAGCAGTTCTTC. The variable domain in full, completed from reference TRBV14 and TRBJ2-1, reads EAGVTQFPSHSVIEKGQTVTLRCDPISGHDNLYWYRRVMGKEIKFLLHFVKESKQDESGMPNNRFLAERTGGTYSTLKVQPAELEDSGVYFCASSRIEGQGAWNEQFFGPGTRLTVL.